This T cell receptor (beta chain) was sequenced for a study of blood T cell repertoires in COVID-19. Study details: COVID-19 samples, acute and convalescent, were from the United States, Italy and Spain. PBMCs, B-cell-depleted T cells, or T cells provided the cDNA or gDNA that made up the material.

Participants had their cohort set by participant-reported clinical history. Per the authors' pipeline: By means of reference gene primer amplification, nucleated cell counts were estimated. Method: immunoSEQ multiplex PCR; TCRdb's copy keeps in-frame clones and lacks some. V and J calls and clone size are as listed in that table; D and trimming were resolved from the DNA. The repertoire holds a few hundred thousand clones, about 86% seen once, with 3.5% to 4% in the top ten. V gave up 6 bases and J gave up 2 bases, with 11 bases separating them. The germline CDR1 and CDR2 sequences are MRHNA and SNTAGT. The CDR3 totals 15 residues.

V gene TRBV6-4 combines with J gene TRBJ2-6, with D possibly matching TRBD2 (5 bases). Sequencing was carried out using PBMCs or T cells enriched from blood (not recorded which). The sequence derives from a woman in her thirties or forties with acute COVID-19. The CDR3 region has the DNA TGTGCCAGCAGCGGGGATGGAACTGGGGCCAACGTCCTGACTTTC. It translates to CASSGDGTGANVLTF.